The 12 T cell receptor beta chains below come from one sample, sequenced in a study of cytomegalovirus exposure and HLA in healthy donors (dated 2017 in TCRdb). Library construction relied on the immunoSEQ multiplex PCR assay. For the multiplex PCR, a mixture combining 60 forward primers for TCR Vbeta segments and 13 reverse primers for TCR Jbeta segments was used. Held by TCRdb, this immuneACCESS table contains in-frame sequences only and omits some clones. Under half of the omission traces to an unresolved V gene where checked; the cause of the rest is unknown. For this sample the table gives 160,000 or so clones, of which roughly four fifths were detected only once. Of the sample, approximately 1% falls within the top ten clones. Sample: PBMCs. The receptors were sampled from a middle-aged woman in good health and CMV-seronegative.

The rearrangement joins TRBV6-5 to TRBJ2-7, with D perhaps TRBD1 (6 bases). V was pared by 2 bases and J by 5 bases, with 16 bases between. The CDR3 has 15 amino acids. Germline-derived CDR1 and CDR2 are MNHEY and SVGAGI. CDR3 nucleotide sequence: TGTGCCAGCAGTTACGGCCAGGGGTTTCGGGACGAGCAGTACTTC. As protein: CASSYGQGFRDEQYF.

The chain is built from TRBV28 and TRBJ1-2, with 7 bases identical to TRBD1. V lost 2 bases and J lost 6; bases outside the gene matches: 6. Germline CDR1 is MDHEN and CDR2 is SYDVKM. The CDR3 length is 14 residues. The CDR3 DNA sequence: TGTGCCAGCAGTTTAATAGACAGGGCCAATGGCTACACCTTC. This codes for CASSLIDRANGYTF.

This clone is medium-sized (0.01 to 0.1%) within its sample. The chain combines TRBV25-1 with TRBJ2-7; 8 bases map to TRBD2. CDR1 and CDR2 from the germline V gene are MGHDK and SYGVNS. Unmatched junction bases numbered 8, after V lost 8 bases and J lost 5 bases. This CDR3 has 13 amino acids. CDR3 region: CASSGRGGDEQYF. CDR3 DNA sequence: TGTGCCAGCTCCGGGAGGGGGGGCGACGAGCAGTACTTC.

This clone appeared a few times. The chain links TRBV6-1 to TRBJ1-5; D may be TRBD1 (5 bases). Germline CDR1 is MNHNS and CDR2 is SASEGT. Trimming left V 9 bases short and J 4 bases short, with 13 bases between. The CDR3 runs 13 residues. CDR3: CASVDRPNQPQHF. As DNA, the CDR3 is TGTGCCAGTGTAGACAGACCTAATCAGCCCCAGCATTTT.

This chain connects TRBV28 to TRBJ2-7; the match to TRBD1 covers 10 bases. V was pared by 5 bases and J by 3 bases, with 7 bases of the junction left unmatched. The CDR3 extends over 15 amino acids. Germline V CDR1 and CDR2: MDHEN, SYDVKM. The CDR3 region is CASSAPGTGDYEQYF. DNA for the CDR3: TGTGCCAGCAGTGCTCCGGGGACAGGGGACTACGAGCAGTACTTC.

As for this clone: The identical CDR3 is also encoded by other nucleotide sequences in the sample. This chain joins TRBV19 and TRBJ1-1, with 7 bases identical to TRBD1. V shed 4 bases, J shed 3 bases, and the junction held 2 bases outside the gene matches. Germline assignment: CDR1 LNHDA and CDR2 SQIVND (reference sequence). The CDR3 is 13 amino acids. For the CDR3, the DNA is TGTGCCAGTAGTAGACAGGGTGACACTGAAGCTTTCTTT. This codes for CASSRQGDTEAFF.

Only a few counts were recorded for this clone. The rearrangement links TRBV7-9 to TRBJ2-2; D call uncertain. CDR3 size: 15 residues. Germline V gives CDR1 SEHNR, CDR2 FQNEAQ (reference sequence). The germline V and J ends were trimmed by 5 bases and 6 bases, with 16 bases remaining between them. CDR3 in amino acids: CASSRVPTMSGELFF. In DNA form, the CDR3 reads TGTGCCAGCAGCCGGGTGCCGACCATGTCCGGGGAGCTGTTTTTT.

The V call is TRBV5-6, the J call TRBJ1-2, with TRBD1 as a possible D gene (5 bases). Trimming left V 1 base short and J 5 bases short, with 6 bases between. This CDR3 is built from 12 residues. In germline, CDR1 is SGHDT, CDR2 YYEEEE. CDR3 amino acids: CASSLTGYGYTF. CDR3 DNA sequence: TGTGCCAGCAGCTTGACAGGTTATGGCTACACCTTC.

The chain combines TRBV5-4 with TRBJ2-5, with a tentative D call TRBD2 (7 bases). Per germline, CDR1 SGHNT and CDR2 YYREEE (reference sequence). Between the trimmed V and J ends, which lost 0 bases and 1 base, there was a span of 13 bases. CDR3 length equals 16 residues. The CDR3 here is CASSLDVGGGQETQYF. CDR3 bases: TGTGCCAGCAGCTTGGATGTGGGAGGGGGCCAAGAGACCCAGTACTTC.

This clone was counted between two and nine times. The chain is built from TRBV11-3 and TRBJ1-1; D remains unclear. The length of the CDR3 is 13 residues. Germline V lookup: CDR1 SGHNT, CDR2 YENEEA. With 3 bases removed from V and 1 base from J, the gap between germline ends came to 6 bases. CDR3 in DNA: TGTGCCAGCAGCTTCAACAGGAACACTGAAGCTTTCTTT. Translating it yields CASSFNRNTEAFF. The variable domain in full, completed from reference TRBV11-3 and TRBJ1-1, reads EAGVVQSPRYKIIEKKQPVAFWCNPISGHNTLYWYLQNLGQGPELLIRYENEEAVDDSQLPKDRFSAERLKGVDSTLKIQPAELGDSAVYLCASSFNRNTEAFFGQGTRLTVV.

DNA for the CDR3: TGTGCCAGCAGTGAATGGACTATCTACAATGAGCAGTTCTTC. This encodes CASSEWTIYNEQFF. V is TRBV6-1 and J is TRBJ2-1; possible D gene TRBD2, 6 bases. This CDR3 has 14 amino acids. V lost 2 bases and J lost 3, with 8 bases in between. Germline lookup yields CDR1 MNHNS and CDR2 SASEGT.

This chain links TRBV30 with TRBJ1-2, with 10 bases lining up with TRBD1. The CDR3 length is 16 residues. J gave up 4 bases and V 4 bases, and 12 bases lay outside the gene matches. The germline CDR1 and CDR2 sequences are GTSNPN and SVGIG (reference sequence). CDR3 sequence (DNA): TGTGCCTGGATACCACCCGGGACAGGGGTCGTCTATGGCTACACCTTC. Translation gives CAWIPPGTGVVYGYTF.